This TCR beta chain was profiled in a study of spatial heterogeneity in lung cancer. This clonotype is medium-sized by share. Time point reported: sample taken at primary tumor resection. The donors comprised about 74 untreated early-stage non-small cell lung cancer patients. Individually, TCR cDNA molecules were each labelled with a unique molecular identifier. Each CDR3 protein is one row after TCRdb ran MiXCR on the 5' RACE reads. The sample includes 20,000 to 25,000 distinct CDR3 sequences, 4.6% seen only once; the top ten take nearly 7.5%. V gave up 3 bases and J gave up 0 bases, with 16 bases separating them. The CDR3 has 16 residues. Germline CDR1 reads DFQATT; CDR2 reads SNEGSKA (reference sequence).

The chain couples TRBV20-1 to TRBJ2-3; tentative D call: TRBD2 (5 bases). This specimen was PBMCs, taken at surgery. This receptor was obtained from a male donor with early-stage non-small cell lung cancer. The CDR3 DNA reads as TGCAGTGCTAGGGTTAGGCTAGCCGCGAGCACAGATACGCAGTATTTT. It is translated as CSARVRLAASTDTQYF.